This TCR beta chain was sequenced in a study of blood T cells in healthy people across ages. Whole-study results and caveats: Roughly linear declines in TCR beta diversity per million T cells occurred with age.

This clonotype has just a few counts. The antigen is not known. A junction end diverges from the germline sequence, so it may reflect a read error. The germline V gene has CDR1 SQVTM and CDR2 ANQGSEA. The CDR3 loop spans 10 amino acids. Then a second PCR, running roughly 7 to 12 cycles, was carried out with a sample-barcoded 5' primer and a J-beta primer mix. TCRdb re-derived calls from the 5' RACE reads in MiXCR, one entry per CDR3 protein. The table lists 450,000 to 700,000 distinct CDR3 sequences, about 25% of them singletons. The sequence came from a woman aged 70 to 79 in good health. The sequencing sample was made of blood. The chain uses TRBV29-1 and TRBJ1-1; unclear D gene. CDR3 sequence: CIVGDTEAFF. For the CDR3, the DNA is TGCATCGTTGGGGACACTGAAGCTTTCTTT. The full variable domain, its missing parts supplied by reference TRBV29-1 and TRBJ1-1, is SAVISQKPSRDICQRGTSLTIQCQVDSQVTMMFWYRQQPGQSLTLIATANQGSEATYESGFVIDKFPISRPNLTFSTLTVSNMSPEDSSIYLCIVGDTEAFFGQGTRLTVV.